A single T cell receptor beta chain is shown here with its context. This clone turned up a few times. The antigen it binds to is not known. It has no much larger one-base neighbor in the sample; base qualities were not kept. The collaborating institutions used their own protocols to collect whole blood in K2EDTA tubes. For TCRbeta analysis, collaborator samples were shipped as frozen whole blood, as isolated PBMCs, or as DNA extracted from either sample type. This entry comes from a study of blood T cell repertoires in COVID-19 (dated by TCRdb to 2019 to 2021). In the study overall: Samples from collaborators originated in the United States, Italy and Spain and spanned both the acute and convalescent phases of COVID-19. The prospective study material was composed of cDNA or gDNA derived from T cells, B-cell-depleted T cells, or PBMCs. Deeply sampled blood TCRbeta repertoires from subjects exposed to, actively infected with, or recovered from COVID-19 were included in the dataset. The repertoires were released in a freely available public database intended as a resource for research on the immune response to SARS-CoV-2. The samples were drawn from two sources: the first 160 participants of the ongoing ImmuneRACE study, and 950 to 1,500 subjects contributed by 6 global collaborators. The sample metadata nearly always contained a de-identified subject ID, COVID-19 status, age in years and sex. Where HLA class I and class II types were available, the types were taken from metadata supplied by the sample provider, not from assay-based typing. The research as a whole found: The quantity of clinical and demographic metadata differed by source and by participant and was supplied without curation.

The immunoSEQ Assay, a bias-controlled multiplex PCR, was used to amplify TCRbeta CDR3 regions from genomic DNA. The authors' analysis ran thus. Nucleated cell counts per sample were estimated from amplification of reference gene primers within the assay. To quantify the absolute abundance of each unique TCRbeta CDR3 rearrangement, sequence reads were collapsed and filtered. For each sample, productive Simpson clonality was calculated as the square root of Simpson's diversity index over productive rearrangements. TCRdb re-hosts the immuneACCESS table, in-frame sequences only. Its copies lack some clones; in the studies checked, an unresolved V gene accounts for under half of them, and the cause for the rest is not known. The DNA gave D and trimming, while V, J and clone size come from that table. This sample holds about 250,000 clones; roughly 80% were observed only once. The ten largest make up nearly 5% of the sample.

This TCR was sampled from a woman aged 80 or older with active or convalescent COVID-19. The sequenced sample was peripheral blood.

The sequence in DNA is TGTGCCAGCACCAAAGGGCAGGGGGTGACTGAAGCTTTCTTT. The encoded protein is CASTKGQGVTEAFF. The receptor chain draws on TRBV6-5 and TRBJ1-1; the central 7 bases match TRBD1. The CDR3, from cysteine to phenylalanine, totals 14 residues. Solely the CDR3 DNA is kept, with 42 bases framed from the first base. Via the germline V gene, CDR1 is MNHEY and CDR2 SVGAGI. V ends up 7 bases short and J 5 bases short, with an unmatched junction base count of 10.